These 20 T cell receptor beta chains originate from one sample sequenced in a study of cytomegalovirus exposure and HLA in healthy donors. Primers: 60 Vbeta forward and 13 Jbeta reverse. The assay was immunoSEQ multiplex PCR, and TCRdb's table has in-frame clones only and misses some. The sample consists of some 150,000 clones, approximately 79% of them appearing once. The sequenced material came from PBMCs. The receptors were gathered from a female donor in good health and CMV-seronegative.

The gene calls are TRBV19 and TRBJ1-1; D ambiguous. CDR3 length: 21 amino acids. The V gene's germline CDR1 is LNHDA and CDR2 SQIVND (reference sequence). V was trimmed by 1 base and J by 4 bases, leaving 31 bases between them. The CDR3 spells CASSIGTTELARSGGSTEAFF. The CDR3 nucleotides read TGTGCCAGTAGTATAGGAACTACGGAATTGGCCCGAAGTGGTGGGTCCACTGAAGCTTTCTTT.

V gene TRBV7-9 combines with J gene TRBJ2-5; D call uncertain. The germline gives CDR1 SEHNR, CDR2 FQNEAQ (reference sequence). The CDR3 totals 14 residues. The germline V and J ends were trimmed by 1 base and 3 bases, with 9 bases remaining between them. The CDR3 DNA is TGTGCCAGCAGCTTAGTTCGCCGAGAAGAGACCCAGTACTTC. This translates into CASSLVRREETQYF.

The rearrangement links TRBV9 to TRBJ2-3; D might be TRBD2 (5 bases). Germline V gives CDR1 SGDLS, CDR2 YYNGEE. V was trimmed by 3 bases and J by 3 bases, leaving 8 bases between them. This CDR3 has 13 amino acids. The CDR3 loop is CASSAGITDTQYF. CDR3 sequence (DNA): TGTGCCAGCAGCGCCGGGATTACAGATACGCAGTATTTT.

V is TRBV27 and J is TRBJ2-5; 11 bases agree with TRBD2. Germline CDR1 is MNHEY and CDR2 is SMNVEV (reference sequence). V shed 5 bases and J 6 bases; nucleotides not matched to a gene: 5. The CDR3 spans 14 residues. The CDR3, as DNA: TGTGCCAGCAGTGGGACTAGCGGTAGGAAGACCCAGTACTTC. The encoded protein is CASSGTSGRKTQYF.

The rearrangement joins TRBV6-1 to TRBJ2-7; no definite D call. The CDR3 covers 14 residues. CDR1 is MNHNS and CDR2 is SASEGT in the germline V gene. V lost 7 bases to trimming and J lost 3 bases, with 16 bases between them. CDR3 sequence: CASNEGALSYEQYF. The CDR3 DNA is TGTGCCAGCAACGAAGGAGCGTTGAGCTACGAGCAGTACTTC.

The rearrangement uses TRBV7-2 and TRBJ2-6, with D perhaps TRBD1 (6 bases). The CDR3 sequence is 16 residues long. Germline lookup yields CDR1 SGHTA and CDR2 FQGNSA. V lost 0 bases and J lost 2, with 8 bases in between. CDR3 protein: CASSLAAGAGANVLTF. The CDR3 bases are TGTGCCAGCAGCTTAGCGGCAGGGGCTGGGGCCAACGTCCTGACTTTC.

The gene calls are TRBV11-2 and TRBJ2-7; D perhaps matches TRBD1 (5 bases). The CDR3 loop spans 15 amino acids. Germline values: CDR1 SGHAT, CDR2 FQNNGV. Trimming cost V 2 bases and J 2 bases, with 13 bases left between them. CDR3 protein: CASSLIGDSPYEQYF. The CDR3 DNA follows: TGTGCCAGCAGCTTAATTGGCGACAGCCCCTACGAGCAGTACTTC. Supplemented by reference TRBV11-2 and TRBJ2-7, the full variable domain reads EAGVAQSPRYKIIEKRQSVAFWCNPISGHATLYWYQQILGQGPKLLIQFQNNGVVDDSQLPKDRFSAERLKGVDSTLKIQPAKLEDSAVYLCASSLIGDSPYEQYFGPGTRLTVT.

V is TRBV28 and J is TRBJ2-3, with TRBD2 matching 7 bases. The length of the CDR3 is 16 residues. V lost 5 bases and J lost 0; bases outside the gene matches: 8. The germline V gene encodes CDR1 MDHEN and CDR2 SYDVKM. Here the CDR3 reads CASSAPVGGSTDTQYF. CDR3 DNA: TGTGCCAGCAGTGCACCCGTGGGGGGGAGCACAGATACGCAGTATTTT.

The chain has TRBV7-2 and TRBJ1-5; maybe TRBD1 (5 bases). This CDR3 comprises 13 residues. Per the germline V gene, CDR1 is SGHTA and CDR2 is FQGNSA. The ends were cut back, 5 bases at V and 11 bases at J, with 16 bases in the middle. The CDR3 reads CASSGGTSRSQHF. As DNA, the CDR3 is TGTGCCAGCAGCGGGGGGACGTCAAGATCCCAGCATTTT.

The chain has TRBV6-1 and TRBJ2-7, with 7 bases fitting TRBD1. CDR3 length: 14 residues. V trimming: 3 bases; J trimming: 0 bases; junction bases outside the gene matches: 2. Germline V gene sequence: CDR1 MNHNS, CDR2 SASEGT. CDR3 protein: CASSDGDSSYEQYF. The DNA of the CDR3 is TGTGCCAGCAGTGACGGGGACAGCTCCTACGAGCAGTACTTC.

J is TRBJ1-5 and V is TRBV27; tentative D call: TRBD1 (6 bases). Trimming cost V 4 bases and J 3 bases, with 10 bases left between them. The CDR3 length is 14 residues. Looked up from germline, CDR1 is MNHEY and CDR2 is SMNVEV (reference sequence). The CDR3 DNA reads TGTGCCAGCAGTTATCAGGGGTTCAATCAGCCCCAGCATTTT. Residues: CASSYQGFNQPQHF.

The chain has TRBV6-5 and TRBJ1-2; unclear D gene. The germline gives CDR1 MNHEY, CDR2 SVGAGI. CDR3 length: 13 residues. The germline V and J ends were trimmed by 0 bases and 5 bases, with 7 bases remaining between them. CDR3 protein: CASSYSRVYGYTF. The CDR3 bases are TGTGCCAGCAGTTACTCAAGAGTATATGGCTACACCTTC.

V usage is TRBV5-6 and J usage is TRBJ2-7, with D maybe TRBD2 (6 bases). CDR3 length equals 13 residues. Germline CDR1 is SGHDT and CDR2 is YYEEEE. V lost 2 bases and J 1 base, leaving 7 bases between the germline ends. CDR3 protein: CASSFGGSYEQYF. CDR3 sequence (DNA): TGTGCCAGCAGCTTCGGGGGTTCCTACGAGCAGTACTTC.

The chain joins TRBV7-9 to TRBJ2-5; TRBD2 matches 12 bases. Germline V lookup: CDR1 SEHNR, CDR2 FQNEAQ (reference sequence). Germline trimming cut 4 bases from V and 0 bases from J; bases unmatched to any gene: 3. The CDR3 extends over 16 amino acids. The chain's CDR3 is CASSSGLAGYQETQYF. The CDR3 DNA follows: TGTGCCAGCAGCTCTGGACTAGCGGGATACCAAGAGACCCAGTACTTC.

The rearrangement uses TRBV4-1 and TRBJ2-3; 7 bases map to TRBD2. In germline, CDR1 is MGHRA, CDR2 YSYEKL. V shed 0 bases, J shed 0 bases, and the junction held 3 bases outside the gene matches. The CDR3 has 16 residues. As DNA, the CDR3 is TGCGCCAGCAGCCAAGAGACTAGCTGGAGCACAGATACGCAGTATTTT. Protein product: CASSQETSWSTDTQYF.

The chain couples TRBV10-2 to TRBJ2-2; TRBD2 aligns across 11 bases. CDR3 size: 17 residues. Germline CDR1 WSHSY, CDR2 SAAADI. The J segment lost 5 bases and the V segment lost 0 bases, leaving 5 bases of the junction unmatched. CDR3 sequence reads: CASSESSGRAGTGELFF. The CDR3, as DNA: TGCGCCAGCAGTGAGTCTAGCGGGAGGGCCGGGACCGGGGAGCTGTTTTTT.

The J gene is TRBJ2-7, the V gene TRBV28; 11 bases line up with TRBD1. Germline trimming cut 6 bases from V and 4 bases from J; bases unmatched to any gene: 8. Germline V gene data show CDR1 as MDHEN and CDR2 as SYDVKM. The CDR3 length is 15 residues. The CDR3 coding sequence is TGTGCCAGCAGCAAAGCCGGGACAGGGGGGTACGAGCAGTACTTC. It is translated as CASSKAGTGGYEQYF.

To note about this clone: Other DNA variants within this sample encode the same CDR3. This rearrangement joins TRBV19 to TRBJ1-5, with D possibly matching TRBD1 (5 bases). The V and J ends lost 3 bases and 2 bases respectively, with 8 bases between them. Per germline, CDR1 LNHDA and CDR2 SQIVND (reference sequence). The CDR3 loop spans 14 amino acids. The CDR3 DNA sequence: TGTGCCAGTAGTATCGGGGGTCGCAATCAGCCCCAGCATTTT. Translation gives CASSIGGRNQPQHF.

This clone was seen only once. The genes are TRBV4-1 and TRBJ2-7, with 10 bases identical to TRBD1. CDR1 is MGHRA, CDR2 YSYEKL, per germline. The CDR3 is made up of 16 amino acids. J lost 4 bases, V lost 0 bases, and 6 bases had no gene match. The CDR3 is CASSQEVQDRGYEQYF. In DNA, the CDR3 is TGCGCCAGCAGCCAAGAGGTCCAGGACAGGGGGTACGAGCAGTACTTC.

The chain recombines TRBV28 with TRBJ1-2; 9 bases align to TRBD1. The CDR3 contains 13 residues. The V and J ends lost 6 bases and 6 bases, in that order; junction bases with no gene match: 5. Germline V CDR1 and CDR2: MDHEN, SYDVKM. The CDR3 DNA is TGTGCCAGCAGCTACCGGGACAGGGATGGCTACACCTTC. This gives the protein CASSYRDRDGYTF.